What follows are 3 T cell receptor beta chains derived from one specimen sequenced in a study of vaccination effects on CD4 cells after COVID-19. Some clones are missing from TCRdb's copy, which holds only in-frame ones; the method was immunoSEQ multiplex PCR. The data show 22,000 or so clones, with just under 75% seen just once and 35% to 40% held by the top ten. The antigens these receptors bind are not known. Peptide-pool stimulation followed by sequencing identified expanded antigen-specific CD4+ clonotypes in the ViraFEST assay. Following an approximately 9-day culture, CD4+ T cells were purified. This individual tested PCR-positive for SARS-CoV-2 infection between March and December 2020. The sequencing used CD4+ T cells from PBMCs cultured with a peptide pool, collected before COVID-19 vaccination. These TCRs come from a human donor who had a prior SARS-CoV-2 infection.

The rearrangement uses TRBV19 and TRBJ2-3; the D gene is possibly TRBD2 (5 bases). The germline CDR1 and CDR2 sequences are LNHDA and SQIVND (reference sequence). The ends were cut back, 10 bases at V and 1 base at J, with 18 bases in the middle. The CDR3 has 15 amino acids. Written as DNA, the CDR3 is TGTGCCACCCTCTCCGCGGATAGCGGCACAGATACGCAGTATTTT. Its protein is CATLSADSGTDTQYF.

The table lists this clone with a few counts. The chain has TRBV6-1 and TRBJ1-3, with a tentative D call TRBD1 (6 bases). This CDR3 is 15 amino acids long. CDR1 is MNHNS, CDR2 SASEGT, per germline. V lost 2 bases and J 4 bases, leaving 12 bases between the germline ends. CDR3 DNA sequence: TGTGCCAGCAGTGAAACCCCAGGGGCCGGAAACACCATATATTTT. Its protein is CASSETPGAGNTIYF.

The gene calls are TRBV7-9 and TRBJ1-4, with D unresolved. From germline, CDR1 is SEHNR and CDR2 FQNEAQ (reference sequence). The CDR3 spans 14 residues. The ends were cut back, 2 bases at V and 8 bases at J, with 12 bases in the middle. Here the CDR3 DNA reads TGTGCCAGCAGCTTATCGGGCAGCGGGGAAAAACTGTTTTTT. This encodes CASSLSGSGEKLFF. Full variable domain (outside the CDR3, taken from reference TRBV7-9 and TRBJ1-4): DTGVSQNPRHKITKRGQNVTFRCDPISEHNRLYWYRQTLGQGPEFLTYFQNEAQLEKSRLLSDRFSAERPKGSFSTLEIQRTEQGDSAMYLCASSLSGSGEKLFFGSGTQLSVL.